The 9 T cell receptor beta chains below were found in one sample sequenced in a study of blood T cells in healthy people across ages. The use of a sample-barcoded 5' primer and a J-beta primer mix characterized a second PCR of 7 to 11 cycles. TCRdb passed the 5' RACE reads through MiXCR, listing each CDR3 protein once. The sample carries a few hundred thousand distinct CDR3 sequences, 52% recorded once. The sequenced material came from blood. The receptors originated from a man in his fifties or sixties in good health.

The chain recombines TRBV6-4 with TRBJ1-2; 7 bases match TRBD1. There are 15 residues in the CDR3. Germline CDR1 reads MRHNA; CDR2 reads SNTAGT. J lost 5 bases, V lost 5 bases, and 11 bases had no gene match. The CDR3 coding sequence is TGTGCCAGCAGTCAAGAAGGACAGGCAAAATATGGCTACACCTTC. This codes for CASSQEGQAKYGYTF.

The chain is built from TRBV7-8 and TRBJ2-5, with D perhaps assigned TRBD1 or TRBD2 (5 bases each). The CDR3 runs 15 residues. Germline lookup yields CDR1 SGHVS and CDR2 FQNEAQ. V lost 1 base to trimming and J lost 1 base, with 10 bases between them. The DNA of the CDR3 is TGTGCCAGCAGCTTAGTTGCCGGGACCCAAGAGACCCAGTACTTC. Its translation: CASSLVAGTQETQYF.

This chain uses TRBV15 with TRBJ2-3; tentative D call: TRBD2 (8 bases). V was shortened by 0 bases and J by 3 bases, with 19 bases between the two germline ends. The V gene's germline CDR1 is LNHNV and CDR2 YYDKDF (reference sequence). The CDR3 has 18 amino acids. The CDR3 nucleotides are TGTGCCACCAGCAGAGATTCGGGACAGCGGGGGTTTACAGATACGCAGTATTTT. Encoded protein: CATSRDSGQRGFTDTQYF.

This clonotype was seen only a few times. This rearrangement joins TRBV7-2 to TRBJ1-6; possible D gene TRBD1, 5 bases. V gave up 5 bases and J gave up 9 bases, with 8 bases separating them. The CDR3 contains 12 residues. Germline-derived CDR1 and CDR2 are SGHTA and FQGNSA. CDR3 nucleotides: TGTGCCAGCAGCGTGGGGGGTTCACCCCTCCACTTT. Encoded protein: CASSVGGSPLHF. Full variable domain (remainder filled in from reference TRBV7-2 and TRBJ1-6): GAGVSQSPSNKVTEKGKDVELRCDPISGHTALYWYRQSLGQGLEFLIYFQGNSAPDKSGLPSDRFSAERTGGSVSTLTIQRTQQEDSAVYLCASSVGGSPLHFGNGTRLTVT.

V gene TRBV28 combines with J gene TRBJ2-1, with D uncertain. The CDR3 loop spans 13 amino acids. Germline V CDR1 and CDR2: MDHEN, SYDVKM. Trimming removed 8 bases from V and 10 bases from J, with 18 bases in between. This CDR3 is CASLGIGFYEQFF. The CDR3 DNA reads TGTGCCAGCCTGGGGATAGGGTTTTACGAGCAGTTCTTC.

The V call is TRBV18, the J call TRBJ2-6; D is unresolved. The CDR3 consists of 18 residues. Trimming stripped 0 bases from V and 2 bases from J, with 14 bases between. Germline V gene lookup returns CDR1 KGHSH and CDR2 LQKENI. The CDR3 reads CASSPPGRLNPGANVLTF. The CDR3 nucleotides read TGTGCCAGCTCACCACCGGGCAGGTTAAACCCTGGGGCCAACGTCCTGACTTTC.

V usage is TRBV12-3 or TRBV12-4 and J usage is TRBJ2-3; weak D call: TRBD1 (6 bases). V lost 3 bases to trimming and J lost 1 base, with 11 bases between them. This CDR3 region has 15 residues. In DNA form, the CDR3 reads TGTGCCAGCAGTTTCAAGTCAGGGGGCACAGATACGCAGTATTTT. Translating gives CASSFKSGGTDTQYF.

This sequence joins TRBV25-1 and TRBJ2-1; perhaps TRBD2 as D (6 bases). CDR1 is MGHDK and CDR2 is SYGVNS in the germline V gene. The CDR3 spans 16 residues. Trimming pared 5 bases from V and 0 bases from J, leaving 14 bases between. The CDR3 DNA reads as TGTGCCAGCAGTCGTGGCGGGGCCAGCTCCTACAATGAGCAGTTCTTC. It yields the protein CASSRGGASSYNEQFF.

The chain is built from TRBV20-1 and TRBJ2-2; TRBD2 is a possible D gene (6 bases). This CDR3 contains 14 residues. Trimming stripped 7 bases from V and 1 base from J, with 13 bases between. CDR1 is DFQATT and CDR2 is SNEGSKA in the germline V gene (reference sequence). Written as DNA, the CDR3 is TGCAGTGTCAGTACGGGACTGAACACCGGGGAGCTGTTTTTT. This encodes CSVSTGLNTGELFF.